The source of this T cell receptor beta chain is a study of post-analysis software for immune sequencing data. Study at large: Disease trajectories encompassed relapsing-remitting, secondary progressive and progressive-relapsing multiple sclerosis.

Built from TCR beta cDNA, the libraries had unique molecular identifiers in them. Between roughly 0.9 and 11 million T cells gave rise to roughly 0.5 million cDNA molecules. From the PCR reads, TCRdb called clonotypes with MiXCR, one entry per CDR3 protein. Among hundreds of thousands of distinct CDR3 sequences, approximately 30% were seen once, and the ten largest hold roughly 0.57%. The study, taken as a whole, reports: Pronounced co-clustering by F measure was evident among identically batched samples. There were a few TRBV segments more frequent in patients than controls, and TRBV5-6, TRBV5-1 and TRBV20-1 were among them.

This clonotype was recorded a few times. What it binds is unknown. The CDR3 extends over 19 amino acids. The V gene's germline CDR1 is DFQATT and CDR2 SNEGSKA (reference sequence). V gave up 4 bases and J gave up 0 bases; unmatched junction bases: 9. The sample comprised blood. The source of this sequence is a girl aged 5 to 17 with multiple sclerosis. V usage is TRBV20-1 and J usage is TRBJ2-1; 16 positions match TRBD2. The DNA for the CDR3 is TGCAGTGCTACCACTCCGGGACTAGCGGGAGGGAGCTCCTACAATGAGCAGTTCTTC. Protein product: CSATTPGLAGGSSYNEQFF.